This is a list of T cell receptor beta chains from one sample in a study of OX40 agonist ivuxolimab in advanced cancers. Measured with immunoSEQ multiplex PCR; TCRdb has only the in-frame clones, and not every one. The sample lists about 25,000 clones, approximately 82% occurring once. The sample was CD4+ or CD8+ T cells sorted from blood, taken in a trial of the OX40 agonist ivuxolimab. These receptors all come from an adult with an advanced solid tumor such as melanoma, head and neck, liver or kidney cancer. The CDR3 runs from the conserved cysteine through the conserved F or W. A D gene is named only where the DNA matches it firmly. Size values are once, few and many counts, or a class for expanded clones, and some rows have none.

v_gene	j_gene	d_gene	len	abundance	CDR3aa	CDR3nt
TRBV27	TRBJ2-2	.	13	few	CASSFSNTGELFF	TGTGCCAGCAGTTTCTCGAACACCGGGGAGCTGTTTTTT
TRBV4-1	TRBJ2-1	TRBD2	13	.	CASSPPGGDEQFF	TGCGCCAGCAGCCCCCCGGGAGGAGATGAGCAGTTCTTC
TRBV10-3	TRBJ2-5	.	14	.	CAISPGTSQETQYF	TGTGCCATCAGCCCCGGGACGTCTCAAGAGACCCAGTACTTC
TRBV7-3	TRBJ2-2	TRBD1	17	.	CASSSRTGTGGVGELFF	TGTGCCAGCAGCTCTCGTACCGGGACAGGGGGCGTCGGGGAGCTGTTTTTT
TRBV10-1	TRBJ2-5	.	14	.	CASSESVGGQTQYF	TGCGCCAGCAGTGAGTCTGTGGGGGGTCAGACCCAGTACTTC
TRBV6-6	TRBJ1-5	.	16	.	CASSYVATRYNQPQHF	TGTGCCAGCAGTTATGTAGCTACAAGGTATAATCAGCCCCAGCATTTT
TRBV19	TRBJ1-3	.	13	.	CASSSYSGNTIYF	TGTGCCAGCAGTAGCTACTCTGGAAACACCATATATTTT
TRBV7-3	TRBJ1-1	.	12	.	CASRGMDTEAFF	TGTGCCAGCAGGGGCATGGACACTGAAGCTTTCTTT
TRBV29-1	TRBJ1-1	TRBD1	11	.	CSVAGQGRAFF	TGCAGCGTGGCAGGACAGGGGCGAGCTTTCTTT
TRBV5-4	TRBJ1-1	.	14	.	CASSSGPQNTEAFF	TGTGCCAGCAGCTCAGGACCGCAGAACACTGAAGCTTTCTTT
TRBV7-6	TRBJ2-2	TRBD1	15	once	CASSSAGTGFGELFF	TGTGCCAGCAGCTCCGCCGGGACAGGGTTCGGGGAGCTGTTTTTT
TRBV5-1	TRBJ1-2	.	12	.	CASSLDLGGNTF	TGCGCCAGCAGCTTGGATCTTGGAGGGAACACCTTC
TRBV4-2	TRBJ1-3	.	17	.	CASSLGTYSSSGNTIYF	TGTGCCAGCAGCCTCGGAACCTACTCGAGCTCTGGAAACACCATATATTTT
TRBV19	TRBJ2-3	.	17	once	CASSPPWAGATKDTQYF	TGTGCCAGTAGCCCCCCCTGGGCGGGGGCCACAAAAGATACGCAGTATTTT